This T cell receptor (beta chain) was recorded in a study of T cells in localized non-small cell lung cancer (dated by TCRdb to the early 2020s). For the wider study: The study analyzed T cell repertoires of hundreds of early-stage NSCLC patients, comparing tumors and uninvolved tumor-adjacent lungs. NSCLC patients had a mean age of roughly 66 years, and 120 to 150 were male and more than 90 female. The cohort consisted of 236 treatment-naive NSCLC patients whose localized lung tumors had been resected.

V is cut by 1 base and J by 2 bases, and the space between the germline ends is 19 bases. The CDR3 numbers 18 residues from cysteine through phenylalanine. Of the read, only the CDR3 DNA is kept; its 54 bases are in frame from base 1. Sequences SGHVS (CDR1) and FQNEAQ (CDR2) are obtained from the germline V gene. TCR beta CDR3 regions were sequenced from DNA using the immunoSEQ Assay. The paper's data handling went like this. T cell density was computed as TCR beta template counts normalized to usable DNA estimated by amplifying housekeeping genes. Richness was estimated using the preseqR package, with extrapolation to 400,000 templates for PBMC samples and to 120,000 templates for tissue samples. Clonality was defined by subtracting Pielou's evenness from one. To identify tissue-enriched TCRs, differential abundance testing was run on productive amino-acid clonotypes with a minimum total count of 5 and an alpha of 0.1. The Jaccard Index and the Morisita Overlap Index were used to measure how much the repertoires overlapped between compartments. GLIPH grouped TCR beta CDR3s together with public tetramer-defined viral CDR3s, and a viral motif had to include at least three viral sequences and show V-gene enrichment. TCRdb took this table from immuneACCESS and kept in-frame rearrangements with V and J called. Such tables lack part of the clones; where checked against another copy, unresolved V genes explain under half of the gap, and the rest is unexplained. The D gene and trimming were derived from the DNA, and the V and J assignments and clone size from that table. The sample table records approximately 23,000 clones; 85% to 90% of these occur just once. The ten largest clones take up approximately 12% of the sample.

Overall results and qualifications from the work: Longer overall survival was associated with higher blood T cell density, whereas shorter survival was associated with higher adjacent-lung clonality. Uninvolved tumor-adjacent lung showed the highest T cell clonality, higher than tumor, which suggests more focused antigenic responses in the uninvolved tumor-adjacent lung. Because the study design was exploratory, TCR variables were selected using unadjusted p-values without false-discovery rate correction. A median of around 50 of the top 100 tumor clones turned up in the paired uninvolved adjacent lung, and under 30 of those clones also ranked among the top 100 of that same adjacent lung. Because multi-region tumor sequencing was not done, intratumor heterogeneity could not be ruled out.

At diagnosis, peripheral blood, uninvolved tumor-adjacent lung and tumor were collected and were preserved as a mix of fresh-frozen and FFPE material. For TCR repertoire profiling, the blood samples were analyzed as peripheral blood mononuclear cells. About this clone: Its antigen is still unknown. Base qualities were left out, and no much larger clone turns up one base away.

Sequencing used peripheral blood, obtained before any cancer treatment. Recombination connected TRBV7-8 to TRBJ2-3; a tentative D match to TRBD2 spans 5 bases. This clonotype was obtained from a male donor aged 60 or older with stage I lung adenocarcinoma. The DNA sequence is TGTGCCAGCAGCTTAGTCAACATTCTGCGGGCCGCCACAGATACGCAGTATTTT. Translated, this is CASSLVNILRAATDTQYF.